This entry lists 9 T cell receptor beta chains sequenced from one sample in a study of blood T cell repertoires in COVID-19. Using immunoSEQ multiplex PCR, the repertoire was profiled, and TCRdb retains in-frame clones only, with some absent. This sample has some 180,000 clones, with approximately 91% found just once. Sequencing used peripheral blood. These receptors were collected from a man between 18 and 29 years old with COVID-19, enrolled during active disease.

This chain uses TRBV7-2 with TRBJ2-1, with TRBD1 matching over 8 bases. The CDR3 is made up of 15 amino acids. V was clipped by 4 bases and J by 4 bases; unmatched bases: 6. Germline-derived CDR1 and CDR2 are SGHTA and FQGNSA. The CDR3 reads CASSSDRDFYNEQFF. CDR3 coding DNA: TGTGCCAGCAGCTCGGACAGGGACTTTTACAATGAGCAGTTCTTC.

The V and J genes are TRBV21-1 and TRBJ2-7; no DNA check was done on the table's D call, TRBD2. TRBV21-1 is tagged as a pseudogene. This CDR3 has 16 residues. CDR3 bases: TGTGCCAGCCCAATGAGGCACCTCGAGGCGACCTACGAGCAGTACTTC. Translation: CASPMRHLEATYEQYF.

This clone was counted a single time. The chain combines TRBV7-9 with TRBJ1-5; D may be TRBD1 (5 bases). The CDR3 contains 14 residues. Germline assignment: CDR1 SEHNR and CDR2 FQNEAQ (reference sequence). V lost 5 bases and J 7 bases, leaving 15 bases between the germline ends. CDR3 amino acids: CASSPGAGRQPQHF. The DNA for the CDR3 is TGTGCCAGCAGCCCCGGCGCAGGGCGACAGCCCCAGCATTTT. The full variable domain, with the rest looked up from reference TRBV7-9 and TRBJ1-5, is DTGVSQNPRHKITKRGQNVTFRCDPISEHNRLYWYRQTLGQGPEFLTYFQNEAQLEKSRLLSDRFSAERPKGSFSTLEIQRTEQGDSAMYLCASSPGAGRQPQHFGDGTRLSIL.

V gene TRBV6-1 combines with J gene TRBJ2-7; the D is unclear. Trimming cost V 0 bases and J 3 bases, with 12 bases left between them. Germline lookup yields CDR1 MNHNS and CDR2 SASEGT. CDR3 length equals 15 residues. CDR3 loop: CASSEAEPASYEQYF. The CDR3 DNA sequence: TGTGCCAGCAGTGAAGCGGAACCAGCGAGCTACGAGCAGTACTTC.

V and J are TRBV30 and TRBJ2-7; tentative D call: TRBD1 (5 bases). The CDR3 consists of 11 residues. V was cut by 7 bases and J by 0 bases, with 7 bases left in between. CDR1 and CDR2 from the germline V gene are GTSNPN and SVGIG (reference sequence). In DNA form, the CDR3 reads TGTGCCTCCGACAGCTCCTACGAGCAGTACTTC. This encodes CASDSSYEQYF.

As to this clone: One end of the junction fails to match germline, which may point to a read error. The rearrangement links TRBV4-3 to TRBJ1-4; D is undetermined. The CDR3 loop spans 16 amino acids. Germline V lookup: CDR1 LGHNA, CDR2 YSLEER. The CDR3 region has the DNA TGCGCCAGCAAACGGGATAGTTGGGCGAGAGATGAAAAACTGCTTTTT. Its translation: CASKRDSWARDEKLLF.

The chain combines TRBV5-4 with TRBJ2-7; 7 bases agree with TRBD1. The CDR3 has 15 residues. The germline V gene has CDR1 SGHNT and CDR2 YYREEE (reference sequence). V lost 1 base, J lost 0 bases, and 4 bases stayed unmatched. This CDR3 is CASSLPDRDSYEQYF. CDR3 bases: TGTGCCAGCAGCTTGCCCGACAGGGACTCCTACGAGCAGTACTTC.

The DNA for the CDR3 is TGTGCCAGCAGTTTATCGCAGGCGCCGGCCCATACGCAGTATTTT. Protein product: CASSLSQAPAHTQYF. The chain couples TRBV27 to TRBJ2-3, with D uncertain. The CDR3 totals 15 residues. Germline lookup yields CDR1 MNHEY and CDR2 SMNVEV (reference sequence). Trimming took 0 bases from V and 7 from J, leaving 14 bases between them.

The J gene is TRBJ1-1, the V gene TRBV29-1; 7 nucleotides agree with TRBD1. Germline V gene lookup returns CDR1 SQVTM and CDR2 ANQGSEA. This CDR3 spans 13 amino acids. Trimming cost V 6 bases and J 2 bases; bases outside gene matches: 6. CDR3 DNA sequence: TGCAGCGTGGGCGGGACAGCCAACACTGAAGCTTTCTTT. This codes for CSVGGTANTEAFF. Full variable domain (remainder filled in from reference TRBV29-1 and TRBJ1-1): SAVISQKPSRDICQRGTSLTIQCQVDSQVTMMFWYRQQPGQSLTLIATANQGSEATYESGFVIDKFPISRPNLTFSTLTVSNMSPEDSSIYLCSVGGTANTEAFFGQGTRLTVV.